Below are 27 T cell receptor beta chains sequenced from a single sample in a study of beta chain features in type 1 diabetes. General observations from the study: Moderately but significantly shorter TCRB CDR3s were found in Type 1 diabetes patients in all four CD4+ subsets.

Antigens of these TCRs are unknown. All of the isolated RNA was reverse transcribed, so expressed TCRB transcripts were sequenced. Assay: immunoSEQ multiplex PCR; the TCRdb copy retains only in-frame clones and omits some. The data show fewer than 300,000 clones, about a tenth seen once. Sequenced input: naive CD4+ T cells from blood. Every receptor here comes from a man in his thirties or forties with type 1 diabetes.

This clone was observed a handful of times. The rearrangement links TRBV28 to TRBJ2-5; the match to TRBD2 covers 9 bases. Germline V lookup: CDR1 MDHEN, CDR2 SYDVKM. The CDR3 length is 15 residues. With V trimmed by 7 bases and J by 5 bases, 11 bases remained unmatched. The CDR3 coding sequence is TGTGCCAGCACCCAACCAGCGGGGGGCGGGGAGACCCAGTACTTC. Translated, it gives CASTQPAGGGETQYF. Based on the CDR3 plus reference TRBV28 and TRBJ2-5, the full variable domain is DVKVTQSSRYLVKRTGEKVFLECVQDMDHENMFWYRQDPGLGLRLIYFSYDVKMKEKGDIPEGYSVSREKKERFSLILESASTNQTSMYLCASTQPAGGGETQYFGPGTRLLVL.

This clone was seen a few times. The chain joins TRBV11-2 to TRBJ2-3, with 9 bases matching TRBD2. Germline V gene sequence: CDR1 SGHAT, CDR2 FQNNGV. This CDR3 comprises 16 residues. V was pared by 5 bases and J by 4 bases, with 10 bases of the junction left unmatched. The CDR3 nucleotides read TGTGCCAGCAGCCGCCCCCAGGGACTAGCTCCAGATACGCAGTATTTT. This encodes CASSRPQGLAPDTQYF.

J is TRBJ2-1 and V is TRBV7-9; D is unclear. The V end was cut by 2 bases, the J end by 6 bases, with 8 bases between. CDR3 length: 13 amino acids. Per the germline V gene, CDR1 is SEHNR and CDR2 is FQNEAQ (reference sequence). In DNA form, the CDR3 reads TGTGCCAGCAGCTTACTCGACACCAATGAGCAGTTCTTC. It specifies CASSLLDTNEQFF.

This clone was seen a few times. The V gene is TRBV9, the J gene TRBJ2-6; 10 nucleotides agree with TRBD1. The CDR3 covers 17 residues. Germline CDR1 SGDLS, CDR2 YYNGEE. The trim removed 3 bases at V and 4 bases at J, leaving 7 bases unmatched. CDR3 DNA: TGTGCCAGCAGCGCACGACAGGGGGCAATCGGGGCCAACGTCCTGACTTTC. Translated, it gives CASSARQGAIGANVLTF.

A few counts support this clone. The chain is built from TRBV6-5 and TRBJ2-7, with 8 bases that match TRBD1. CDR3 length equals 14 residues. The V segment lost 7 bases and the J segment 1 base; nucleotides outside the gene matches: 6. Germline values: CDR1 MNHEY, CDR2 SVGAGI. The CDR3 bases are TGTGCCAGCACCCGGACAGGGAGATCCTACGAGCAGTACTTC. As protein: CASTRTGRSYEQYF.

The rearrangement joins TRBV5-6 to TRBJ1-2; D possibly corresponds to TRBD1 (5 bases). The V end was cut by 5 bases, the J end by 5 bases, with 13 bases between. Germline V lookup: CDR1 SGHDT, CDR2 YYEEEE. CDR3 length equals 13 residues. The CDR3 region has the DNA TGTGCCAGCAGTCCACAGGTGTCGTATGGCTACACCTTC. This sequence encodes CASSPQVSYGYTF.

This clone showed up just a few times. The chain links TRBV5-1 to TRBJ2-2; TRBD1 matches 8 bases. The CDR3 sequence is 15 residues long. Germline V gene sequence: CDR1 SGHRS, CDR2 YFSETQ. V was pared by 6 bases and J by 2 bases, with 6 bases of the junction left unmatched. As DNA, the CDR3 is TGCGCCAGCACAGTAGGACAGGGAAACACCGGGGAGCTGTTTTTT. Amino acids: CASTVGQGNTGELFF.

The V call is TRBV6-5, the J call TRBJ2-7; 10 nucleotides align to TRBD1. CDR3 length equals 15 residues. V shed 5 bases, J shed 4 bases, and the junction held 8 bases outside the gene matches. Germline values: CDR1 MNHEY, CDR2 SVGAGI. The CDR3 loop reads CASSRDWDRGYEQYF. CDR3 DNA sequence: TGTGCCAGCAGTCGGGATTGGGACAGGGGTTACGAGCAGTACTTC.

This chain uses TRBV19 with TRBJ2-4; D perhaps matches TRBD2 (6 bases). Germline loops: CDR1 LNHDA, CDR2 SQIVND (reference sequence). The CDR3 is made up of 16 amino acids. The V and J ends lost 1 base and 0 bases respectively, with 10 bases between them. The CDR3 spells CASSIAGVGAKNIQYF. The CDR3 nucleotides read TGTGCCAGTAGTATAGCGGGGGTTGGAGCCAAAAACATTCAGTACTTC. The entire variable domain, with the rest obtained from reference TRBV19 and TRBJ2-4, is as follows: DGGITQSPKYLFRKEGQNVTLSCEQNLNHDAMYWYRQDPGQGLRLIYYSQIVNDFQKGDIAEGYSVSREKKESFPLTVTSAQKNPTAFYLCASSIAGVGAKNIQYFGAGTRLSVL.

This clone was found a few times. V is TRBV29-1 and J is TRBJ1-2; D uncertain. Trimming pared 3 bases from V and 5 bases from J, leaving 10 bases between. CDR1 and CDR2 (germline): SQVTM, ANQGSEA. The CDR3 runs 12 residues. The CDR3: CSVEGPRYGYTF. In DNA form, the CDR3 reads TGCAGCGTTGAGGGTCCTAGGTATGGCTACACCTTC.

The V call is TRBV6-6, the J call TRBJ1-2; a weak D match, TRBD1 (6 bases). Germline lookup yields CDR1 MNHNY and CDR2 SVGAGI (reference sequence). The CDR3 contains 11 residues. V was cut by 5 bases and J by 9 bases, with 10 bases left in between. The CDR3 DNA reads as TGTGCCAGCAGTAACAGGGTCCGCTACACCTTC. This codes for CASSNRVRYTF.

This clone was observed a handful of times. This chain links TRBV18 with TRBJ1-1, with D possibly matching TRBD1 (5 bases). This CDR3 spans 12 amino acids. Trimming removed 6 bases from V and 10 bases from J, with 15 bases in between. CDR1 is KGHSH, CDR2 LQKENI, per germline. The CDR3 bases are TGTGCCAGCTCGCCCCAGGCCGGGGGAGCTTTCTTT. This encodes CASSPQAGGAFF.

This clone occurred a few times. The CDR3 region has the DNA TGCGCCAGCAGCCAACTTGGGAGAGGGGGTGAGCAGTTCTTC. Its protein is CASSQLGRGGEQFF. The chain is built from TRBV4-1 and TRBJ2-1; possible D gene TRBD1, 6 bases. This CDR3 has 14 amino acids. The V and J ends lost 2 bases and 9 bases respectively, with 14 bases between them. The germline V gene has CDR1 MGHRA and CDR2 YSYEKL.

The V gene is TRBV4-2, the J gene TRBJ1-1; 8 bases match TRBD1. Trimming took 0 bases from V and 6 from J; bases not matched to a gene: 9. Germline CDR1 and CDR2: LGHNA and YNFKEQ. The length of the CDR3 is 16 residues. In nucleotides, the CDR3 is TGTGCCAGCAGCCAAGATACGAGACAGGGGTTTGCTGAAGCTTTCTTT. Its translation is CASSQDTRQGFAEAFF.

This clone was counted only a few times. The rearrangement uses TRBV7-2 and TRBJ1-2; D might be TRBD1 (5 bases). The germline gives CDR1 SGHTA, CDR2 FQGNSA. This CDR3 has 13 residues. V was shortened by 1 base and J by 8 bases, with 11 bases between the two germline ends. The CDR3 region has the DNA TGTGCCAGCAGCTTAGTGCAGGGCGGAGGCTACACCTTC. Protein: CASSLVQGGGYTF.

This clone was picked up a small number of times. This chain connects TRBV2 to TRBJ2-4, with 9 positions matching TRBD2. Germline CDR1 reads SNHLY; CDR2 reads FYNNEI. This CDR3 region has 14 residues. Germline trimming cut 8 bases from V and 8 bases from J; bases unmatched to any gene: 10. CDR3 nucleotide sequence: TGTGCCAGCTTAGCGGGGGCCCCTCCCGACATTCAGTACTTC. It codes for CASLAGAPPDIQYF.

The chain uses TRBV15 and TRBJ2-5, with TRBD2 matching 8 bases. The V segment lost 0 bases and the J segment 10 bases; nucleotides outside the gene matches: 7. Germline assignment: CDR1 LNHNV and CDR2 YYDKDF (reference sequence). The CDR3 totals 14 residues. The chain's CDR3 is CATSRDLAGRDQYF. CDR3 nucleotides: TGTGCCACCAGCAGAGATTTAGCGGGGAGGGACCAGTACTTC. The full variable domain, in which reference TRBV15 and TRBJ2-5 provide the parts outside the CDR3, is DAMVIQNPRYQVTQFGKPVTLSCSQTLNHNVMYWYQQKSSQAPKLLFHYYDKDFNNEADTPDNFQSRRPNTSFCFLDIRSPGLGDTAMYLCATSRDLAGRDQYFGPGTRLLVL.

The table lists this clone with a few counts. V usage is TRBV6-6 and J usage is TRBJ2-1; the match to TRBD2 covers 8 bases. CDR1 MNHNY and CDR2 SVGAGI come from the germline V gene (reference sequence). With 5 bases clipped from V and 7 bases from J, the junction kept 7 bases outside the gene matches. The CDR3 totals 14 residues. CDR3 residues: CASSQAGGGNEQFF. The CDR3 nucleotides read TGTGCCAGCAGTCAGGCGGGGGGAGGTAATGAGCAGTTCTTC.

The chain employs TRBV5-4 and TRBJ2-3; tentatively, D is TRBD2 (5 bases). The CDR3 runs 13 residues. The germline gives CDR1 SGHNT, CDR2 YYREEE (reference sequence). Trimming left V 4 bases short and J 5 bases short, with 11 bases between. The CDR3 sequence is CASSPGFQDTQYF. The CDR3 DNA reads as TGTGCCAGCAGCCCGGGATTCCAAGATACGCAGTATTTT.

Concerning this clone: Its ends do not fully match the called genes, so a read error is possible. The chain carries TRBV7-6 and TRBJ1-4; 7 bases match TRBD1. Per the germline V gene, CDR1 is SGHVS and CDR2 is FNYEAQ. CDR3 size: 13 residues. The CDR3 sequence is CASSPQGQQPSVF. The CDR3 bases are TGTGCCAGCAGCCCACAGGGACAGCAACCCTCCGTTTTT.

This sequence joins TRBV9 and TRBJ2-2; possible D gene TRBD1, 6 bases. The CDR3 extends over 14 amino acids. Germline loops: CDR1 SGDLS, CDR2 YYNGEE. The ends were cut back, 3 bases at V and 5 bases at J, with 11 bases in the middle. The CDR3 reads CASSGPGETGELFF. CDR3 nucleotides: TGTGCCAGCAGCGGTCCAGGGGAAACCGGGGAGCTGTTTTTT.

There are a few counts of this clone. This sequence joins TRBV6-4 and TRBJ2-2, with a weak D call TRBD1 (6 bases). The CDR3 totals 14 residues. The germline V and J ends were trimmed by 4 bases and 1 base, with 7 bases remaining between them. Germline V CDR1 and CDR2: MRHNA, SNTAGT. Written as DNA, the CDR3 is TGTGCCAGCAGTGCAGGGGTGAACACCGGGGAGCTGTTTTTT. Protein product: CASSAGVNTGELFF.

There are a few counts of this clone. The rearrangement uses TRBV29-1 and TRBJ1-3; D uncertain. Germline-derived CDR1 and CDR2 are SQVTM and ANQGSEA. Trimming took 7 bases from V and 0 from J, leaving 10 bases between them. The length of the CDR3 is 13 residues. CDR3 sequence reads: CSAQASSGNTIYF. For the CDR3, the DNA is TGCAGCGCTCAGGCAAGCTCTGGAAACACCATATATTTT.

The chain joins TRBV11-1 to TRBJ2-7, with D possibly TRBD1 on 5 matching bases. The V gene's germline CDR1 is SGHAT and CDR2 FQDESV (reference sequence). The V end was cut by 0 bases, the J end by 3 bases, with 15 bases between. The CDR3 covers 16 residues. The CDR3 coding sequence is TGTGCCAGCAGCTTAGCTCCCTACAGGCCCCACTACGAGCAGTACTTC. Encoded protein: CASSLAPYRPHYEQYF.

The V call is TRBV4-2, the J call TRBJ2-3; a possible D gene is TRBD2 (7 bases). The CDR3 loop spans 16 amino acids. Germline V gene sequence: CDR1 LGHNA, CDR2 YNFKEQ. The V end lost 1 base, the J end lost 2 bases, and 13 bases lay between the germline ends. Here the CDR3 reads CASSQARGGPTDTQYF. The DNA of the CDR3 is TGTGCCAGCAGCCAAGCTCGCGGGGGCCCCACAGATACGCAGTATTTT.

This clone was picked up a small number of times. The chain has TRBV7-8 and TRBJ2-7, with 7 positions matching TRBD2. CDR1 is SGHVS and CDR2 is FQNEAQ in the germline V gene. V shed 1 base, J shed 5 bases, and the junction held 2 bases outside the gene matches. This CDR3 is built from 13 residues. DNA for the CDR3: TGTGCCAGCAGCTTAGGACTAGCCAACGAGCAGTACTTC. Its translation: CASSLGLANEQYF.

The chain couples TRBV28 to TRBJ2-7; 9 bases agree with TRBD1. This CDR3 is built from 14 residues. CDR1 and CDR2 (germline): MDHEN, SYDVKM. The trim removed 6 bases at V and 2 bases at J, leaving 5 bases unmatched. In DNA, the CDR3 is TGTGCCAGCAGCACCGGACAGGGGACCTACGAGCAGTACTTC. Encoded protein: CASSTGQGTYEQYF.